The present entry profiles one T cell receptor beta chain with its context. The CDR3 regions of TCR beta were amplified from RNA transcripts. RT-PCR in the first round (using the HTBI primer set) targeted the TCR CDR3. TCRdb reprocessed the multiplex PCR reads with MiXCR, giving one entry per CDR3 protein. Altogether nearly 750,000 distinct CDR3 sequences are present, roughly 32% being singletons, with the ten largest covering 31%. Graves' hyperthyroidism showing no ophthalmopathy progression within 18 months was considered stable. Criteria for exclusion of patients were uncontrolled infection, other autoimmune disease, pregnancy or lactation. V lost 4 bases to trimming and J lost 0 bases, with 19 bases between them. In germline, CDR1 is MGHRA, CDR2 YSYEKL. This CDR3 contains 18 residues. This sample is drawn from a study of T cells in Graves' hyperthyroidism and ophthalmopathy.

The gene calls are TRBV4-1 and TRBJ1-3; no reliable D call. The receptor comes from a woman aged 40-49 years with Graves' hyperthyroidism. The sample was blood. In nucleotides, the CDR3 is TGCGCCAGCAGCCGACGGGCAATCGCAGGTCACTCTGGAAACACCATATATTTT. It encodes CASSRRAIAGHSGNTIYF.